This T cell receptor beta chain is from a study of blood T cell repertoires in COVID-19 (dated by TCRdb to 2020 to 2021). Study-wide context: Samples from collaborators originated in the United States, Italy and Spain and spanned both the acute and convalescent phases of COVID-19. The material from the prospective study consisted of cDNA or gDNA derived from T cells, B-cell-depleted T cells, or PBMCs. Deeply sampled blood TCRbeta repertoires from subjects exposed to, actively infected with, or recovered from COVID-19 were included in the dataset. The repertoires were released in a freely available public database intended as a resource for research on the immune response to SARS-CoV-2. The samples were drawn from the first 160 participants of the ongoing ImmuneRACE study and from 950 to 1,500 subjects provided by 6 global collaborators. A de-identified subject ID, COVID-19 status, age in years and sex were almost always included in the sample metadata. Where available, HLA class I and class II types were taken from metadata supplied by the sample provider and were not determined by assay-based typing. General conclusions and limits of the study: How much clinical and demographic metadata was included differed by source and by participant, and the metadata was provided uncurated.

On this clone: Its binding antigen is unknown. No much larger clone exists at a distance of one base, and base qualities are not known.

Based on the germline V gene, the CDR1 and CDR2 sequences are SGHDN and FVKESK. Trimming accounts for 11 bases at V and 4 bases at J, while the number of junction bases matched to no gene is 10. Reading from cysteine to phenylalanine, the CDR3 counts 13 amino acids. Only the CDR3 part of the read is kept: 39 bases, read in frame from the first base. The immunoSEQ Assay, a bias-controlled multiplex PCR, was used to amplify TCRbeta CDR3 regions from genomic DNA. As for the authors' bioinformatics: Nucleated cell counts per sample were estimated from amplification of reference gene primers within the assay. Sequence reads were collapsed and filtered to measure the absolute abundance of every unique TCRbeta CDR3 rearrangement. Productive Simpson clonality was computed per sample as the square root of Simpson's diversity index over productive rearrangements. The clones in this table, taken by TCRdb from immuneACCESS, are in-frame only. Not every clone is retained; where verified, under half of the shortfall comes from an unresolved V gene, and the cause of the rest is unknown. That table is the source of V, J and clone size, and D and trimming were worked out from the DNA. Counted in this sample were about 83,000 clones; around 84% of them appeared once. Together, the top ten hold around a fifth of the sample.

Collaborating institutions collected whole blood in K2EDTA tubes following their own protocols. For TCRbeta analysis, collaborator samples were shipped as frozen whole blood, as isolated PBMCs, or as DNA extracted from either sample type. This sequence originates from a woman aged 80 or older in a cohort sampled during active or convalescent COVID-19. The V and J segments used are TRBV14 and TRBJ2-5, with TRBD2 identical over 7 junction bases. The specimen sequenced was peripheral blood. CDR3 region: CADSEGRGETQYF. The nucleotides read TGTGCCGACAGTGAAGGGAGGGGAGAGACCCAGTACTTC.